This TCR beta chain is drawn from a study of blood T cell repertoires in COVID-19 (dated by TCRdb to 2018 to 2021). Describing the broader study: The collaborator samples originated in the United States, Italy and Spain and spanned the acute and convalescent phases of COVID-19. The prospective study material was composed of cDNA or gDNA derived from T cells, B-cell-depleted T cells, or PBMCs. The dataset comprised deeply sampled blood TCRbeta repertoires from subjects exposed to, actively infected with, or recovered from COVID-19. The repertoires were released in a freely available public database intended as a resource for research on the immune response to SARS-CoV-2. Samples came from the ongoing ImmuneRACE study (first 160 participants) plus 1,254 subjects from 6 global collaborators. Sample metadata almost always included a de-identified subject ID, COVID-19 status, age in years and sex. Where available, HLA class I and class II types were obtained from metadata supplied by the sample provider rather than from assay-based typing. General study outcomes and caveats: How much clinical and demographic metadata was included differed by source and by participant, and the metadata was provided uncurated.

Comment on this clone: Its antigen remains undetermined. No quality values exist for individual bases; no much larger clone is one base distant.

TCRbeta CDR3 regions were amplified from genomic DNA by means of the immunoSEQ Assay, a bias-controlled multiplex PCR. As for how the authors treated the data: The number of nucleated cells in each sample was estimated from the amplification of reference gene primers within the assay. To quantify the absolute abundance of each unique TCRbeta CDR3 rearrangement, sequence reads were collapsed and filtered. For each sample, productive Simpson clonality was calculated by taking the square root of Simpson's diversity index across productive rearrangements. Held by TCRdb, this immuneACCESS table contains in-frame sequences only and omits some clones. Under half of the omission traces to an unresolved V gene where checked; the cause of the rest is unknown. V, J and clone size are taken as reported in that table, and D and trimming were inferred from the DNA itself. Present in this sample are some 28,000 clones, roughly 85% of which were seen just once. The ten largest clones represent around 25% of the sample.

Each collaborating institution followed its own protocols to collect whole blood in K2EDTA tubes. Collaborator samples were shipped for TCRbeta analysis as frozen whole blood, isolated PBMCs, or DNA extracted from either sample type. The sample taken for sequencing was peripheral blood. The receptor comes from a human donor in a cohort sampled during active COVID-19.

The nucleotide sequence reads as follows: TGTGCCAGCAGCGGTACAGGGGCCGAGCAGTTCTTC. Its coded protein is CASSGTGAEQFF. The V and J genes are TRBV7-8 and TRBJ2-1, and TRBD1 aligns with 7 junction nucleotides. Taken from cysteine to phenylalanine, the CDR3 has 12 residues. Only the CDR3 part of the read is kept: 36 bases, read in frame from the first base. Trimming accounts for 5 bases at V and 10 bases at J, while the number of junction bases matched to no gene is 5. The germline V gene encodes CDR1 SGHVS and CDR2 FQNEAQ.